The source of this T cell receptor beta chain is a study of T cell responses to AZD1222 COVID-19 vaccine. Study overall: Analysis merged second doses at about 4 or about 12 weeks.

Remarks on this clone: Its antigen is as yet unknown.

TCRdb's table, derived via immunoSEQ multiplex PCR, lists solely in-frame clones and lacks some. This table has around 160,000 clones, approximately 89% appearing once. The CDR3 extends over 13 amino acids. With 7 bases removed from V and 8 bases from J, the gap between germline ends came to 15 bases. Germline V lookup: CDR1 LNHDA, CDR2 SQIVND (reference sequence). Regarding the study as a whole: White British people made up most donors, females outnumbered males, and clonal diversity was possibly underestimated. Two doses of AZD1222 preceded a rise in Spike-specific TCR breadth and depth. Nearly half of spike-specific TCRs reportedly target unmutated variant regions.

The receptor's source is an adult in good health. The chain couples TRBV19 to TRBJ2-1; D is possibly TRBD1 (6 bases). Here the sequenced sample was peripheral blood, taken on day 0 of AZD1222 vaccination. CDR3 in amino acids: CASTRGFGYEQFF. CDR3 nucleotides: TGTGCCAGTACAAGGGGGTTTGGGTATGAGCAGTTCTTC.